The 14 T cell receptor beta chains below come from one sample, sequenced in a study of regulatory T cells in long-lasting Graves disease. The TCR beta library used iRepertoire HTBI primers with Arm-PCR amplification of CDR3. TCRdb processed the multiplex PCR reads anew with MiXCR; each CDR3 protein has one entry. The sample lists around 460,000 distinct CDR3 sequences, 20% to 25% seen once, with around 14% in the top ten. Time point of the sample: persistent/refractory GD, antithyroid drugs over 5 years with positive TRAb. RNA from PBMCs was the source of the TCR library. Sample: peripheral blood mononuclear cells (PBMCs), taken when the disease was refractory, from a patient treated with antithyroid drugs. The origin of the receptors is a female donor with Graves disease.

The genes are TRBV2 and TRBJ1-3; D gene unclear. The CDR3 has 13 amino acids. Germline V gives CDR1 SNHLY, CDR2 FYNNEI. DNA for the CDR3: TGTGTAAGGCAGCTCCAAGAAGGAAACACCATATATTTT. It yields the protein CVRQLQEGNTIYF.

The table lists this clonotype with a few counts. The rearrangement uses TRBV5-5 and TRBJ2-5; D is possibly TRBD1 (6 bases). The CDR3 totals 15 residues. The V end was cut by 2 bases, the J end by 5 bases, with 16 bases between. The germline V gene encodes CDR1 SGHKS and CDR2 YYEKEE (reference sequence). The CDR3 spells CASSFWTEGRETQYF. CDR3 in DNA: TGTGCCAGCAGCTTCTGGACAGAGGGCCGGGAGACCCAGTACTTC.

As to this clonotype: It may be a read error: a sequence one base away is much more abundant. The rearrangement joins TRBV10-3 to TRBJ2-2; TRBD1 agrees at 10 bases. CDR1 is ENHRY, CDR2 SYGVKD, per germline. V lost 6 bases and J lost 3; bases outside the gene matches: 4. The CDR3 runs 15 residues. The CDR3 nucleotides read TGTGCCATCAGCGAGGACAGGGGGGACACCGGGGAGCTGTTTTTT. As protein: CAISEDRGDTGELFF.

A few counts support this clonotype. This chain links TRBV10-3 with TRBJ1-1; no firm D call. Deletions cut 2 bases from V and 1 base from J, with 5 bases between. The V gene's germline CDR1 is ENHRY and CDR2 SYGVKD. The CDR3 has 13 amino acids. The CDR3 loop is CAISEVQNTEAFF. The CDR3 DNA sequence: TGTGCCATCAGTGAGGTGCAGAACACTGAAGCTTTCTTT.

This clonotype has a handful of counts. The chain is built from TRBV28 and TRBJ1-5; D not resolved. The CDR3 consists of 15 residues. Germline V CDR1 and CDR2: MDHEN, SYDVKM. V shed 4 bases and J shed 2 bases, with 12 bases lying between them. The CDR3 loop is CASSYSTQRNQPQHF. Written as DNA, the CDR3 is TGTGCCAGCAGTTACTCGACACAACGCAATCAGCCCCAGCATTTT.

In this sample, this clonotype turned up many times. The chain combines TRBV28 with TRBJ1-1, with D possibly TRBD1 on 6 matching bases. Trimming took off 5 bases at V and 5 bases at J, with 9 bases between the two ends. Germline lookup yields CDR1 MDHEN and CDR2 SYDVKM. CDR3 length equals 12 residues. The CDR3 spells CASSTTGTEAFF. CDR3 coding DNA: TGTGCCAGCAGTACCACAGGGACTGAAGCTTTCTTT. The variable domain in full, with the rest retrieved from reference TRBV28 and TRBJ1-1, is DVKVTQSSRYLVKRTGEKVFLECVQDMDHENMFWYRQDPGLGLRLIYFSYDVKMKEKGDIPEGYSVSREKKERFSLILESASTNQTSMYLCASSTTGTEAFFGQGTRLTVV.

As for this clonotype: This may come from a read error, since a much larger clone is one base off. The CDR3 loop reads CASSPRALAEPYERYF. CDR3 nucleotides: TGTGCCAGCAGCCCCCGGGCGCTAGCTGAACCCTACGAGCGGTACTTC. The chain carries TRBV11-1 and TRBJ2-7; the D gene is possibly TRBD2 (5 bases). Germline V gene data show CDR1 as SGHAT and CDR2 as FQDESV (reference sequence). The CDR3 consists of 16 residues.

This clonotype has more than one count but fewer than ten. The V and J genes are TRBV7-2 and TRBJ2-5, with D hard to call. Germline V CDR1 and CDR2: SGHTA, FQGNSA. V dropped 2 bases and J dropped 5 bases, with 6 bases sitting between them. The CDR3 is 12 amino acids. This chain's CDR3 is CASSLIFETQYF. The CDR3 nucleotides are TGTGCCAGCAGCTTAATTTTCGAGACCCAGTACTTC. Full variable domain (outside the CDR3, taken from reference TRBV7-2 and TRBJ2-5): GAGVSQSPSNKVTEKGKDVELRCDPISGHTALYWYRQSLGQGLEFLIYFQGNSAPDKSGLPSDRFSAERTGGSVSTLTIQRTQQEDSAVYLCASSLIFETQYFGPGTRLLVL.

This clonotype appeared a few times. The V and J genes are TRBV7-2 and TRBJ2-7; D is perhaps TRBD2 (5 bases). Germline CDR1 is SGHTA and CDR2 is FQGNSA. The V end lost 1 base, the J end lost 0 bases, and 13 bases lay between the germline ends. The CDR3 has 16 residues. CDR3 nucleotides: TGTGCCAGCAGCTTAGACGAGGGCTTAAGCTCCTACGAGCAGTACTTC. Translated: CASSLDEGLSSYEQYF.

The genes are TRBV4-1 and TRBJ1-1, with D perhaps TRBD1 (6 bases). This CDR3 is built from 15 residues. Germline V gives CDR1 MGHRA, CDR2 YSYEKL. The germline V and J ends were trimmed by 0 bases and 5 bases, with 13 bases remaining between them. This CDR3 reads CASSQERTAWTEAFF. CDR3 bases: TGCGCCAGCAGCCAAGAGCGGACAGCTTGGACTGAAGCTTTCTTT.

The CDR3 region is CASSPRTGVSEKLFF. CDR3 in DNA: TGTGCCAGCAGTCCGAGGACAGGAGTAAGTGAAAAACTGTTTTTT. V gene TRBV28 combines with J gene TRBJ1-4, with TRBD1 matching 7 bases. The V and J ends lost 5 bases and 7 bases, in that order; junction bases with no gene match: 10. Germline V lookup: CDR1 MDHEN, CDR2 SYDVKM. This CDR3 comprises 15 residues.

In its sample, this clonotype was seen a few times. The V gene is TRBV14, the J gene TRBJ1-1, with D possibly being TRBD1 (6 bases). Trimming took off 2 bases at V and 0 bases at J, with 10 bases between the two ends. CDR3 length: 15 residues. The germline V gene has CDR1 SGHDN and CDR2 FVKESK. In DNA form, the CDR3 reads TGTGCCAGCAGCCAACACCGGGACATGAACACTGAAGCTTTCTTT. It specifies CASSQHRDMNTEAFF. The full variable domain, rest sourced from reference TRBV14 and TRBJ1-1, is EAGVTQFPSHSVIEKGQTVTLRCDPISGHDNLYWYRRVMGKEIKFLLHFVKESKQDESGMPNNRFLAERTGGTYSTLKVQPAELEDSGVYFCASSQHRDMNTEAFFGQGTRLTVV.

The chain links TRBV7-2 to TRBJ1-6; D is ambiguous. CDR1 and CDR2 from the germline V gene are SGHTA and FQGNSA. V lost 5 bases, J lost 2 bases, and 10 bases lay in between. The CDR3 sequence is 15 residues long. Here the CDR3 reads CASSTWTTYNSPLHF. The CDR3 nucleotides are TGTGCCAGCAGCACGTGGACTACCTATAATTCACCCCTCCACTTT.

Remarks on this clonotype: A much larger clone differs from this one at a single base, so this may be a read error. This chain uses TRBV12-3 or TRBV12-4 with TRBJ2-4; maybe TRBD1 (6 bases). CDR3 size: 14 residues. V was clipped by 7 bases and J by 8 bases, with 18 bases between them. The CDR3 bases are TGTGCCAGCAATCTCACAGGGCCTGACGACATTCAGTACTTC. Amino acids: CASNLTGPDDIQYF.